This T cell receptor (beta chain) emerged from a study of regulatory T cells in long-lasting Graves disease. Study findings and constraints: Gene preferences differed: TRBV28, TRBJ1-2, TRBJ2-5 in persistent cases.

Time point given: persistent/refractory GD, antithyroid drugs over 5 years with positive TRAb. PBMC RNA was the source of the TCR library. In regard to this clonotype: Its antigen is currently unknown. Compared with germline, one end of the junction differs, possibly owing to a read error.

Libraries of TCR beta came from iRepertoire HTBI primers plus Arm-PCR of CDR3 regions. In TCRdb, the multiplex PCR reads were re-called with MiXCR into one record per CDR3 protein. The top ten clones hold 14% of a sample with 350,000 to 450,000 distinct CDR3 sequences, roughly 21% of them seen once. CDR1 ENHRY and CDR2 SYGVKD come from the germline V gene. The CDR3 is 15 residues long. The chain is built from TRBV10-3 and TRBJ2-7; TRBD2 is a possible D gene (6 bases). The TCR originated in a female donor with Graves disease. Sequencing was performed on peripheral blood mononuclear cells (PBMCs), taken when the disease was refractory, from a patient treated with antithyroid drugs. CDR3 sequence (DNA): TGTACCATCTCTGATCGTGGCGGGAAGACCTACGAGCAGTACTTC. This sequence encodes CTISDRGGKTYEQYF.